This TCR beta chain was recovered during a study of vaccination effects on CD4 cells after COVID-19. Study background: Each participant received a vaccine that was either BNT162b2 or mRNA-1273, given as two doses. Study-wide results and caveats: Clonal contraction was marked in infection- and vaccine-induced clones late after vaccination. Researchers report that only 1 of 255 vaccine-induced clones in healthy vaccinees cross-reacted with common cold coronaviruses.

The V gene lost 0 bases and the J gene lost 5 bases, with 5 bases spanning the gap. Germline assignment: CDR1 SGHAT and CDR2 FQNNGV. This CDR3 is 13 amino acids long. This clone came up once. Its antigen is not identified. Here immunoSEQ multiplex PCR was the method, and the copy in TCRdb shows in-frame clones only, minus some. The data hold 27,000 or so clones, with roughly 73% observed a single time. Pools of viral peptides were used by the ViraFEST assay to expand antigen-specific CD4+ T cells ahead of sequencing. On day 10 of culture, CD4+ T cells were separated out. None of the vaccinated had previously contracted SARS-CoV-2, and their nucleocapsid antibodies tested negative. It was with about 10 IU/ml IL-2 and around 10 ug/ml peptides that around 1.9 million PBMC per well were cultured.

This specimen was CD4+ T cells from PBMCs cultured with HCoV-NL63 spike peptides, taken before COVID-19 vaccination. The V and J genes are TRBV11-2 and TRBJ2-4, with D hard to call. This clonotype was sampled from a human donor who received a COVID-19 vaccine. CDR3 region: CASSLDPQNIQYF. As DNA, the CDR3 is TGTGCCAGCAGCTTAGATCCCCAAAACATTCAGTACTTC.